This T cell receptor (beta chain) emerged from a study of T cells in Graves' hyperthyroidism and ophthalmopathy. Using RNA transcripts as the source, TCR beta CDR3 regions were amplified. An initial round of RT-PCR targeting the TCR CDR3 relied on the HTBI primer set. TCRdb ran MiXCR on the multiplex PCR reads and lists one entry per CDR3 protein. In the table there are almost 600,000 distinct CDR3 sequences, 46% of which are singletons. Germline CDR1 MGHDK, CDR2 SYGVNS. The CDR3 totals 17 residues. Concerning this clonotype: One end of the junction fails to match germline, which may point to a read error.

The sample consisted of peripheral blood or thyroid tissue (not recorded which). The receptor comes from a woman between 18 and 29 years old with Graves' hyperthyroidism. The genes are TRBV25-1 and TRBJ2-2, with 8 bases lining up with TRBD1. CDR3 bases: TGTGCCAGCAGTGGACTCGACAGGGGCCCTAACACCGGGGAGCTGTCTTTT. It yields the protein CASSGLDRGPNTGELSF.